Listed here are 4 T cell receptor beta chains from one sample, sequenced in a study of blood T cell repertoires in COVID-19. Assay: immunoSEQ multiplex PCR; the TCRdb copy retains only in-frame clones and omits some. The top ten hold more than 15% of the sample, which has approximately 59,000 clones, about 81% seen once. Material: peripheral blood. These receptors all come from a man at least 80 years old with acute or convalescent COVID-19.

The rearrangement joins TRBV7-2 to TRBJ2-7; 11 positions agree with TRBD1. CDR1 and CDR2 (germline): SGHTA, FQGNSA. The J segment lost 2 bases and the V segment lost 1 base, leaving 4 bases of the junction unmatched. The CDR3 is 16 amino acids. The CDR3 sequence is CASSLGPGQGAYEQYF. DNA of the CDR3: TGTGCCAGCAGCTTAGGGCCGGGACAGGGGGCCTACGAGCAGTACTTC.

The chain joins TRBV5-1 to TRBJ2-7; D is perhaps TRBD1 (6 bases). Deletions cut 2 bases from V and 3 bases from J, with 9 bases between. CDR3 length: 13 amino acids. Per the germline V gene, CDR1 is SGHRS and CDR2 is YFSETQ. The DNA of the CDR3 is TGCGCCAGCAGCTTAGGACAGAACTACGAGCAGTACTTC. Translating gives CASSLGQNYEQYF. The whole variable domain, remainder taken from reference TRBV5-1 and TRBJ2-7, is KAGVTQTPRYLIKTRGQQVTLSCSPISGHRSVSWYQQTPGQGLQFLFEYFSETQRNKGNFPGRFSGRQFSNSRSEMNVSTLELGDSALYLCASSLGQNYEQYFGPGTRLTVT.

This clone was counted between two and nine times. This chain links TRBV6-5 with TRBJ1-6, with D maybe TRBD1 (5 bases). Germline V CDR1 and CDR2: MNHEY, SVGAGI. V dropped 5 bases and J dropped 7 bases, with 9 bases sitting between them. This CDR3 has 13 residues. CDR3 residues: CASSRSGNSPLHF. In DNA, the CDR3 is TGTGCCAGCAGTCGTTCAGGGAATTCACCCCTCCACTTT.

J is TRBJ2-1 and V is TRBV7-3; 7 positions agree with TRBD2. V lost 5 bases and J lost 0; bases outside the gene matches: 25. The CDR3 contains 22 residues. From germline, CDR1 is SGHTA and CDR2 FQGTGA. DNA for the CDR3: TGTGCCAGCAGCCCCCAGGTCCCCACCGGGACTATCACGCCGAACTCCTACAATGAGCAGTTCTTC. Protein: CASSPQVPTGTITPNSYNEQFF.